The source of this T cell receptor (beta chain) is a study of PD-1 blockade in classical Hodgkin lymphoma. Study results and caveats: Newly diagnosed and completely responding patients shared comparable baseline diversity.

Germline CDR1 is SGHRS and CDR2 is YFSETQ. V was shortened by 1 base and J by 2 bases, with 13 bases between the two germline ends. The CDR3 loop spans 16 amino acids. Method: immunoSEQ multiplex PCR; TCRdb's copy keeps in-frame clones and lacks some. This table holds roughly 50,000 clones, around 89% found once. The time point here: cycle 4 day 1 (C4D1), after 5 to 7 weeks of nivolumab. Every one of the patients relapsed after autologous stem cell transplantation (brentuximab vedotin exposure was variable). Remarks on this clone: Its antigen is as yet unknown.

The sequencing here drew on peripheral blood mononuclear cells (PBMCs), taken before the fourth cycle of nivolumab. This TCR was recovered from a human donor with classical Hodgkin lymphoma. This sequence joins TRBV5-1 and TRBJ2-1, with D perhaps TRBD2 (5 bases). CDR3 region: CASSLWMEDAYNEQFF. The CDR3 region has the DNA TGCGCCAGCAGCTTGTGGATGGAGGACGCCTACAATGAGCAGTTCTTC.